These T cell receptor beta chains were read from a single sample in a study of somatic mutations in cytotoxic T cells in rheumatoid arthritis. TCRdb keeps only in-frame clones here, not all; method: immunoSEQ multiplex PCR. The sample comprises about 18,000 clones, around 63% of which are singletons, and roughly 18% rests with the top ten. Sample: CD8+ T cells sorted from blood. The receptors stem from an adult with rheumatoid arthritis. The CDR3 runs from the conserved cysteine through the conserved F or W. The D gene is left open where the match is weak. Clone size appears in some rows only: once, few, many, or a class for an expanded clone.

J gene	D gene	clone size	V gene	CDR3 protein	CDR3 DNA
TRBJ2-2	TRBD2	NA	TRBV7-8	CASSFGGTGELFF	TGTGCCAGCAGCTTCGGGGGGACCGGGGAGCTGTTTTTT
TRBJ2-5	NA	few	TRBV5-1	CASSFTQETQYF	TGCGCCAGCAGTTTCACCCAAGAGACCCAGTACTTC
TRBJ2-7	NA	NA	TRBV6-5	CASSYSLEWSSYEQYF	TGTGCCAGCAGTTACTCTTTAGAATGGAGCTCCTACGAGCAGTACTTC
TRBJ2-4	TRBD2	NA	TRBV7-9	CASSLGGLAEANIQYF	TGTGCCAGCAGCTTAGGCGGACTAGCGGAAGCAAACATTCAGTACTTC
TRBJ1-1	NA	NA	TRBV5-6	CASSLGGNLNTEAFF	TGTGCCAGCAGCCTGGGCGGGAATCTGAACACTGAAGCTTTCTTT
TRBJ1-2	NA	once	TRBV6-5	CASSYGTTYGYTF	TGTGCCAGCAGTTACGGGACAACTTATGGCTACACCTTC
TRBJ1-1	NA	NA	TRBV6-4	CASPDSQGASDTEAFF	TGTGCCAGCCCTGACAGTCAAGGGGCCAGCGACACTGAAGCTTTCTTT
TRBJ2-7	TRBD1	NA	TRBV19	CASNPGQGYEQYF	TGTGCCAGTAATCCGGGACAGGGCTACGAGCAGTACTTC
TRBJ2-1	NA	NA	TRBV18	CASSPPGYNEQFF	TGTGCCAGCTCACCTCCAGGTTACAATGAGCAGTTCTTC
TRBJ2-1	NA	NA	TRBV27	CASSLSPGPYPYNEQFF	TGTGCCAGCAGTTTAAGTCCAGGGCCCTATCCCTACAATGAGCAGTTCTTC
TRBJ2-7	NA	NA	TRBV4-3	CASSQGEMGPIYEQYF	TGCGCCAGCAGCCAAGGGGAGATGGGACCGATATACGAGCAGTACTTC
TRBJ2-2	NA	NA	TRBV29-1	CSVVLPTGELFF	TGCAGCGTTGTGCTACCCACCGGGGAGCTGTTTTTT
TRBJ2-2	NA	NA	TRBV7-7	CASSFPDNTGELFF	TGTGCCAGCAGCTTTCCAGATAACACCGGGGAGCTGTTTTTT
TRBJ2-5	TRBD2	NA	TRBV25-1	CASSSSGSETQYF	TGTGCCAGCAGTTCTAGCGGCTCGGAGACCCAGTACTTC
TRBJ1-1	NA	NA	TRBV19	CASSSEGVVAFF	TGTGCCAGTAGTTCGGAGGGGGTAGTGGCTTTCTTT
TRBJ2-3	NA	NA	TRBV14	CASSQWTASTDTQYF	TGTGCCAGCAGCCAATGGACGGCCAGCACAGATACGCAGTATTTT
TRBJ2-6	TRBD1	NA	TRBV11-3	CASSLGLRDRGLGANVLTF	TGTGCCAGCAGCTTAGGACTACGGGACAGGGGTCTCGGGGCCAACGTCCTGACTTTC
TRBJ1-5	NA	NA	TRBV4-1	CASSQGKQGYQPQHF	TGCGCCAGCAGCCAAGGGAAACAGGGATATCAGCCCCAGCATTTT
TRBJ1-1	NA	once	TRBV4-3	CASSQDSQASTEAFF	TGCGCCAGCAGCCAAGATTCCCAGGCGAGCACTGAAGCTTTCTTT
TRBJ2-7	NA	NA	TRBV27	CASSLSTERYYEQYF	TGTGCCAGCAGTTTATCCACGGAGCGATACTACGAGCAGTACTTC
TRBJ2-7	NA	NA	TRBV19	CASMGADTTYEQYF	TGTGCCAGTATGGGAGCCGACACAACCTACGAGCAGTACTTC
TRBJ2-1	NA	NA	TRBV5-1	CASSPRQGGWDEQFF	TGCGCCAGCAGCCCTCGACAGGGAGGTTGGGATGAGCAGTTCTTC
TRBJ1-5	NA	NA	TRBV19	CASSIKAGEIYSNQPQHF	TGTGCCAGTAGTATTAAGGCAGGCGAAATTTATAGCAATCAGCCCCAGCATTTT
TRBJ2-3	NA	once	TRBV6-5	CASTLNRDSEDTQYF	TGTGCCAGCACCCTAAACCGGGACTCGGAGGATACGCAGTATTTT
TRBJ1-2	TRBD1	NA	TRBV9	CASSDTGTGSGVYGYTF	TGTGCCAGCAGCGATACCGGGACAGGGTCCGGGGTCTATGGCTACACCTTC
TRBJ1-1	NA	medium-sized	TRBV11-2	CASSSLGTEAFF	TGTGCCAGCAGCTCACTTGGCACTGAAGCTTTCTTT
TRBJ2-4	NA	NA	TRBV2	CASSDARDIQYF	TGTGCCAGCAGTGACGCGCGGGACATTCAGTACTTC